The 15 T cell receptor beta chains given below trace back to one sample, sequenced in a study of T-cell reconstitution after alpha-beta-depleted transplantation in children. This sample's TCRbeta library carried unique molecular identifier barcodes. TCRdb analysed the PCR reads with MiXCR anew, one entry per CDR3 protein. The sample has fewer than 1 million distinct CDR3 sequences; 15% to 20% are singletons. This sample comprised PBMCs, mostly from graft donor cells, obtained 360 days after TCRalphabeta/CD19-depleted stem cell transplant. Receptors originate from a male patient aged 10-17 years who had a stem cell transplant for acute lymphoblastic leukemia, so the T cells may come from the graft donor.

The table lists this clonotype with a count of one. V and J are TRBV29-1 and TRBJ1-4; 12 positions agree with TRBD1. Germline V CDR1 and CDR2: SQVTM, ANQGSEA. The CDR3 loop spans 13 amino acids. The V segment lost 6 bases and the J segment 11 bases; nucleotides outside the gene matches: 7. The CDR3 DNA sequence: TGCAGCGTATCCGGGACAGGGGGCTCGAAACTGTTTTTT. Protein sequence: CSVSGTGGSKLFF. Filled out from reference TRBV29-1 and TRBJ1-4, the complete variable domain reads SAVISQKPSRDICQRGTSLTIQCQVDSQVTMMFWYRQQPGQSLTLIATANQGSEATYESGFVIDKFPISRPNLTFSTLTVSNMSPEDSSIYLCSVSGTGGSKLFFGSGTQLSVL.

This clonotype was observed at least ten times. This chain uses TRBV12-3 or TRBV12-4 with TRBJ2-1; no definite D call. V was trimmed by 3 bases and J by 4 bases, leaving 7 bases between them. This CDR3 is 13 amino acids long. In nucleotides, the CDR3 is TGTGCCAGCAGTTTTAATTGGTACAATGAGCAGTTCTTC. Amino acid sequence: CASSFNWYNEQFF.

This clonotype was counted only a few times. This rearrangement joins TRBV29-1 to TRBJ2-7, with no clear D. The CDR3 is 15 amino acids. V dropped 1 base and J dropped 4 bases, with 17 bases sitting between them. CDR1 is SQVTM and CDR2 is ANQGSEA in the germline V gene. The CDR3 loop is CSVEGAADRSYEQYF. As DNA, the CDR3 is TGCAGCGTTGAAGGGGCTGCGGACCGGTCGTACGAGCAGTACTTC.

CDR3 in amino acids: CASSPFGLADYNEQFF. CDR3 in DNA: TGTGCCAGCTCCCCCTTCGGACTAGCGGACTACAATGAGCAGTTCTTC. V gene TRBV5-5 combines with J gene TRBJ2-1, with 10 bases aligning to TRBD2. The CDR3 has 16 amino acids. Germline V gene lookup returns CDR1 SGHKS and CDR2 YYEKEE (reference sequence). The J segment lost 3 bases and the V segment lost 7 bases, leaving 10 bases of the junction unmatched.

This rearrangement joins TRBV10-3 to TRBJ1-3, with a tentative D call TRBD1 (5 bases). This CDR3 has 14 amino acids. CDR1 and CDR2 (germline): ENHRY, SYGVKD. Trimming shortened V by 0 bases and J by 5 bases, and 8 bases separated the two germline ends. The CDR3 sequence is CAISESAGRNTIYF. As DNA, the CDR3 is TGTGCCATCAGTGAGTCCGCAGGGAGAAACACCATATATTTT.

This chain joins TRBV11-2 and TRBJ2-6; D may be TRBD1 (6 bases). The CDR3 covers 17 residues. V was shortened by 2 bases and J by 1 base, with 12 bases between the two germline ends. Germline-derived CDR1 and CDR2 are SGHAT and FQNNGV. CDR3 DNA: TGTGCCAGCAGCTTACTTCAGGGGAGATCTGGGGCCAACGTCCTGACTTTC. Amino acid sequence: CASSLLQGRSGANVLTF.

This clonotype was counted between two and nine times. This sequence joins TRBV7-2 and TRBJ2-1; tentatively, D is TRBD2 (5 bases). Germline CDR1 SGHTA, CDR2 FQGNSA. This CDR3 has 14 amino acids. With 2 bases removed from V and 7 bases from J, the gap between germline ends came to 12 bases. The CDR3 DNA is TGTGCCAGCAGCTTACATTATCGGGGAAATGAGCAGTTCTTC. Protein product: CASSLHYRGNEQFF.

The chain carries TRBV7-9 and TRBJ2-7; D unclear. Germline CDR1 reads SEHNR; CDR2 reads FQNEAQ (reference sequence). The V end was cut by 5 bases, the J end by 7 bases, with 6 bases between. The CDR3 is 10 amino acids. CDR3 amino acids: CASSPVEQYF. DNA for the CDR3: TGTGCCAGCAGCCCTGTGGAGCAGTACTTC.

The sample holds many counts of this clonotype. CDR3 nucleotide sequence: TGTGCCAGCAGCTTATTCGTCGTCACGGCGGCCGGGGATTCACCCCTCCACTTT. Its protein is CASSLFVVTAAGDSPLHF. V and J are TRBV11-2 and TRBJ1-6, with D unresolved. Trimming stripped 2 bases from V and 8 bases from J, with 22 bases between. The CDR3 spans 18 residues. Per the germline V gene, CDR1 is SGHAT and CDR2 is FQNNGV. The full variable domain, with the rest looked up from reference TRBV11-2 and TRBJ1-6, is EAGVAQSPRYKIIEKRQSVAFWCNPISGHATLYWYQQILGQGPKLLIQFQNNGVVDDSQLPKDRFSAERLKGVDSTLKIQPAKLEDSAVYLCASSLFVVTAAGDSPLHFGNGTRLTVT.

The J gene is TRBJ1-1, the V gene TRBV7-2; 9 positions match TRBD1. Germline lookup yields CDR1 SGHTA and CDR2 FQGNSA. With V trimmed by 5 bases and J by 4 bases, 5 bases remained unmatched. The CDR3 is 14 residues long. The CDR3 loop reads CASSIRQGVTEAFF. The DNA of the CDR3 is TGTGCCAGCAGCATCCGACAGGGGGTCACTGAAGCTTTCTTT.

The rearrangement joins TRBV27 to TRBJ2-7; tentatively, D is TRBD2 (6 bases). Trimming took 2 bases from V and 6 from J, leaving 14 bases between them. There are 14 residues in the CDR3. CDR1 is MNHEY and CDR2 is SMNVEV in the germline V gene (reference sequence). The chain's CDR3 is CASSLGVGAGEQYF. CDR3 DNA: TGTGCCAGCAGTTTAGGGGTAGGAGCGGGCGAGCAGTACTTC.

This clonotype was detected ten times or more. Here the CDR3 DNA reads TGTGCCAGCAGCCCCCTTGGGAGCTACGAGCAGTACTTC. It yields the protein CASSPLGSYEQYF. The J gene is TRBJ2-7, the V gene TRBV7-3; maybe TRBD2 (5 bases). This CDR3 region has 13 residues. V shed 5 bases and J shed 3 bases, with 11 bases lying between them. Germline V lookup: CDR1 SGHTA, CDR2 FQGTGA. The full variable domain, completed using reference TRBV7-3 and TRBJ2-7, is GAGVSQTPSNKVTEKGKYVELRCDPISGHTALYWYRQSLGQGPEFLIYFQGTGAADDSGLPNDRFFAVRPEGSVSTLKIQRTERGDSAVYLCASSPLGSYEQYFGPGTRLTVT.

This clonotype has a count of ten or more. This chain links TRBV28 with TRBJ1-5; TRBD1 aligns across 7 bases. The CDR3 sequence is 14 residues long. The V segment lost 4 bases and the J segment 6 bases; nucleotides outside the gene matches: 6. Germline V lookup: CDR1 MDHEN, CDR2 SYDVKM. The CDR3 loop is CASSSQGEGQPQHF. The CDR3 bases are TGTGCCAGCAGTTCTCAGGGGGAGGGTCAGCCCCAGCATTTT. The whole variable domain, filled in from reference TRBV28 and TRBJ1-5, reads DVKVTQSSRYLVKRTGEKVFLECVQDMDHENMFWYRQDPGLGLRLIYFSYDVKMKEKGDIPEGYSVSREKKERFSLILESASTNQTSMYLCASSSQGEGQPQHFGDGTRLSIL.

The CDR3 protein is CASSLGYRGTGELFF. For the CDR3, the DNA is TGTGCCAGCAGCTTAGGCTATCGGGGGACCGGGGAGCTGTTTTTT. V and J are TRBV11-3 and TRBJ2-2, with TRBD2 as a possible D gene (6 bases). The CDR3 sequence is 15 residues long. The V end was cut by 1 base, the J end by 5 bases, with 11 bases between. Per the germline V gene, CDR1 is SGHNT and CDR2 is YENEEA.

This clonotype showed up many times. J is TRBJ2-3 and V is TRBV5-1, with 9 bases fitting TRBD2. The ends lost 4 bases at V and 1 base at J; junction bases unmatched: 7. The CDR3 contains 16 residues. In germline, CDR1 is SGHRS, CDR2 YFSETQ. Here the CDR3 reads CASSVIAGEGTDTQYF. In DNA, the CDR3 is TGCGCCAGCAGCGTAATAGCGGGAGAGGGCACAGATACGCAGTATTTT.